This TCR beta chain was documented in a study of shared clonotypes between healthy human individuals. Unmatched junction bases numbered 5, after V lost 3 bases and J lost 7 bases. Germline CDR1 reads MDHEN; CDR2 reads SYDVKM. This CDR3 has 14 amino acids. Sequenced by immunoSEQ multiplex PCR; TCRdb stores in-frame clones only, minus some. The table has 2,500,000 or so clones, roughly 93% seen once. This TCR was sampled from a man between 18 and 35 years old in good health. Some clones in this sample may be carry-over from other donors' samples. Sequencing was carried out using naive CD4+ T cells from PBMCs. Subset reported: CD45RA+ positively selected. The J gene is TRBJ2-5, the V gene TRBV28; 10 bases line up with TRBD1. CDR3 bases: TGTGCCAGCAGTTTCGGGACAGGGGTACTGACCCAGTACTTC. The encoded protein is CASSFGTGVLTQYF.